The 4 T cell receptor beta chains in this list originate from one sample, sequenced in a study of PD-L1 blockade in urothelial cancer. Here immunoSEQ multiplex PCR was the method, and the copy in TCRdb shows in-frame clones only, minus some. This sample carries under 70,000 clones, 75% to 90% of them seen once, and the ten largest clones take 1.6%. Time point meaning: pretreatment peripheral blood. The sample in question was PBMCs, obtained around atezolizumab (anti-PD-L1) treatment. These receptor sequences come from a man aged 65 to 85 with urothelial cancer.

This clone was detected a few times. The gene calls are TRBV5-1 and TRBJ2-5, with D perhaps TRBD2 (5 bases). The CDR3 totals 14 residues. Looked up from germline, CDR1 is SGHRS and CDR2 is YFSETQ. V lost 1 base, J lost 5 bases, and 12 bases lay in between. CDR3 region: CASSLTRVRETQYF. CDR3 nucleotide sequence: TGCGCCAGCAGCTTGACTAGAGTGCGGGAGACCCAGTACTTC. The variable domain in full, completed from reference TRBV5-1 and TRBJ2-5, reads KAGVTQTPRYLIKTRGQQVTLSCSPISGHRSVSWYQQTPGQGLQFLFEYFSETQRNKGNFPGRFSGRQFSNSRSEMNVSTLELGDSALYLCASSLTRVRETQYFGPGTRLLVL.

This chain links TRBV7-2 with TRBJ2-1; tentatively, D is TRBD2 (5 bases). The CDR3 is made up of 13 amino acids. The V gene lost 5 bases and the J gene lost 7 bases, with 12 bases spanning the gap. Germline CDR1 is SGHTA and CDR2 is FQGNSA. In DNA form, the CDR3 reads TGTGCCAGCAGCCTAGGACGGAGGAATGAGCAGTTCTTC. Translated, it gives CASSLGRRNEQFF. The whole variable domain, filled in from reference TRBV7-2 and TRBJ2-1, reads GAGVSQSPSNKVTEKGKDVELRCDPISGHTALYWYRQSLGQGLEFLIYFQGNSAPDKSGLPSDRFSAERTGGSVSTLTIQRTQQEDSAVYLCASSLGRRNEQFFGPGTRLTVL.

V usage is TRBV5-1 and J usage is TRBJ2-5; 7 positions agree with TRBD1. V dropped 6 bases and J dropped 3; count of bases not matched to a gene: 17. CDR1 and CDR2 from the germline V gene are SGHRS and YFSETQ. CDR3 length: 17 amino acids. CDR3 protein: CASKAGLLGTVEETQYF. DNA of the CDR3: TGCGCCAGCAAGGCGGGCTTATTAGGGACAGTGGAAGAGACCCAGTACTTC.

This rearrangement joins TRBV5-6 to TRBJ2-2; a weak D match, TRBD1 (7 bases). Germline CDR1 and CDR2: SGHDT and YYEEEE. This CDR3 has 15 amino acids. Trimming cost V 4 bases and J 5 bases, with 15 bases left between them. In nucleotides, the CDR3 is TGTGCCAGCAGCCAGGACTACAGGGGTACCGGGGAGCTGTTTTTT. Translation: CASSQDYRGTGELFF.